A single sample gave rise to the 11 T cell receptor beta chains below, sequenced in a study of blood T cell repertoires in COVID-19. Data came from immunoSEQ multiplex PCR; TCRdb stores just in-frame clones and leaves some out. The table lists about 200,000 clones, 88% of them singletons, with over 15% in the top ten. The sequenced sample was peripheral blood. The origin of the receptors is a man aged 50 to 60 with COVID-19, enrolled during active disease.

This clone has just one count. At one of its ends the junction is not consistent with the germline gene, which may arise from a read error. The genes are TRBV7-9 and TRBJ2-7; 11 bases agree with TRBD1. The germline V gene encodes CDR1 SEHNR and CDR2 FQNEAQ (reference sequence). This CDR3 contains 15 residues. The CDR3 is CAGSFIGTGGYEQYF. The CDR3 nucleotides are TGTGCCGGCAGCTTTATTGGGACAGGGGGCTACGAGCAGTACTTC.

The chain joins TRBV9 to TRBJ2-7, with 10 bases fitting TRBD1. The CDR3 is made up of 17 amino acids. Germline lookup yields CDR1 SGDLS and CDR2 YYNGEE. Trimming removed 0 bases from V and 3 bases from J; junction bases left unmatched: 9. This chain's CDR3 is CASSVGVGGTGDYEQYF. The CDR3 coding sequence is TGTGCCAGCAGCGTAGGAGTAGGGGGGACAGGGGACTACGAGCAGTACTTC.

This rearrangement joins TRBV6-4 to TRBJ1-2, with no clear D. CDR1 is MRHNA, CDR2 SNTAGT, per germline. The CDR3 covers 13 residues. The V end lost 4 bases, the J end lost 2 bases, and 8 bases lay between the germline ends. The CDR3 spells CASSGTTNYGYTF. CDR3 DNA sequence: TGTGCCAGCAGTGGAACAACGAACTATGGCTACACCTTC.

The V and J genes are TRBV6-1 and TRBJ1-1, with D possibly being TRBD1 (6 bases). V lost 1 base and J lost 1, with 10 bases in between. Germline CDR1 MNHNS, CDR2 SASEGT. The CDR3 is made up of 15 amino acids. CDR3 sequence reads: CASSEEQGKNTEAFF. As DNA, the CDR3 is TGTGCCAGCAGTGAAGAACAGGGAAAGAACACTGAAGCTTTCTTT.

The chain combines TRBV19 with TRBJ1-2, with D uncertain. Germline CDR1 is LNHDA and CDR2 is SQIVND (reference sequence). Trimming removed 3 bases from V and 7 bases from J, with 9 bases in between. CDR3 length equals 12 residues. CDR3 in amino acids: CASSIKTFGYTF. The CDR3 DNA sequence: TGTGCCAGTAGTATCAAAACTTTTGGCTACACCTTC.

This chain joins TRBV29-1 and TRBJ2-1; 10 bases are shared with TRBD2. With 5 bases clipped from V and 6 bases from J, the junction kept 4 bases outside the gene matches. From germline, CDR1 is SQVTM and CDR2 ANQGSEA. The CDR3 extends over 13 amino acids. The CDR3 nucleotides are TGCAGCGTTTCTAGCGGGAGTTCCAATGAGCAGTTCTTC. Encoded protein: CSVSSGSSNEQFF.

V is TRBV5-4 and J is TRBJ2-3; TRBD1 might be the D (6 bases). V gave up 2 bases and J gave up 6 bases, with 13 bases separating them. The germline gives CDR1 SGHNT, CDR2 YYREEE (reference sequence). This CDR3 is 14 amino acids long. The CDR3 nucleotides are TGTGCCAGCAGCTTCCTGTCCCAGGGGGATACGCAGTATTTT. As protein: CASSFLSQGDTQYF. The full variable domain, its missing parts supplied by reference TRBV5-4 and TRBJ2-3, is ETGVTQSPTHLIKTRGQQVTLRCSSQSGHNTVSWYQQALGQGPQFIFQYYREEENGRGNFPPRFSGLQFPNYSSELNVNALELDDSALYLCASSFLSQGDTQYFGPGTRLTVL.

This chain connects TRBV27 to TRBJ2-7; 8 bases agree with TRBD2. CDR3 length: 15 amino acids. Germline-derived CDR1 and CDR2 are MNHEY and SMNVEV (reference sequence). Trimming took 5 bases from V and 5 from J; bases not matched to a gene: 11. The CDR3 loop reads CASSPLPGGADEQYF. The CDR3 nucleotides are TGTGCCAGCAGTCCCCTCCCCGGGGGGGCCGACGAGCAGTACTTC.

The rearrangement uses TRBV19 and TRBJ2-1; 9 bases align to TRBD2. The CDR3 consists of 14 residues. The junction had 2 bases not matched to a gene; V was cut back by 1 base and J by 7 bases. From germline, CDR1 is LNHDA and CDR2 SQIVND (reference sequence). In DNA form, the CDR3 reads TGTGCCAGTAGTATAGGACTAGCGGAAAATGAGCAGTTCTTC. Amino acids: CASSIGLAENEQFF.

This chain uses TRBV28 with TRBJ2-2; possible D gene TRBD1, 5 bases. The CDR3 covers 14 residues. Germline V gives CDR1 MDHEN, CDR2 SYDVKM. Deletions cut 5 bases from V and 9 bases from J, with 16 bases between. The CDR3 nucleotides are TGTGCCAGCAGTGGGGCAGATAGGCCCTGGGAGCTGTTTTTT. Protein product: CASSGADRPWELFF.

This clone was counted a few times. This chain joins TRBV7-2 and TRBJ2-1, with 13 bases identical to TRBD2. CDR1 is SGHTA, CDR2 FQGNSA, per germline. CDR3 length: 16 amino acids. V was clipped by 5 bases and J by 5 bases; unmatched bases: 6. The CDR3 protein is CASSTIGLAGDNEQFF. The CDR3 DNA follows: TGTGCCAGCAGCACCATAGGACTAGCGGGGGACAATGAGCAGTTCTTC.